The rows below give T cell receptor beta chains drawn from one sample of a study of blood T cell repertoires in COVID-19. Produced via immunoSEQ multiplex PCR; TCRdb's table is partial and in-frame only. In the table there are around 260,000 clones, 88% of which are singletons. Sequenced sample: peripheral blood. The receptor source for this set is a human donor in a cohort sampled during active COVID-19. Both conserved end residues are part of each CDR3. A D gene is named only where the DNA matches it firmly. Size is omitted from some rows. Given values are once, few, many or a class for expanded clones.

d_gene,abundance,v_gene,j_gene,CDR3nt,CDR3aa
TRBD1,NA,TRBV7-2,TRBJ2-7,TGTGCGGAGGGACAGGGTCCCAACGAGCAGTACTTC,CAEGQGPNEQYF
NA,NA,TRBV9,TRBJ2-7,TGTGCCAGCAGCGTTGGAACAGGCCACGAGCAGTACTTC,CASSVGTGHEQYF
NA,NA,TRBV7-2,TRBJ2-2,TGTGCCAGCAGCTTAATGAGGATACCCGGCGGGGAGCTGTTTTTT,CASSLMRIPGGELFF
TRBD2,NA,TRBV20-1,TRBJ2-5,TGCAGTGCTAGTGGTGCCCTCCTAGCGGGGGGTCCGGAGACCCAGTACTTC,CSASGALLAGGPETQYF
NA,NA,TRBV7-6,TRBJ2-1,TGTGCCAGCAGCCTAGGCCGCGACAATGAGCAGTTCTTC,CASSLGRDNEQFF
TRBD1,NA,TRBV5-1,TRBJ2-3,TGCGCCAGCAGCAACAGGGGGGACACAGATACGCAGTATTTT,CASSNRGDTDTQYF
NA,few,TRBV9,TRBJ1-1,TGTGCCAGCAGTGCGGGGGGATGGGGCACTGAAGCTTTCTTT,CASSAGGWGTEAFF
NA,NA,TRBV6-5,TRBJ1-3,TGTGCCAGCAGTTTGGTCTCTACGAGCTCTGGAAACACCATATATTTT,CASSLVSTSSGNTIYF
TRBD1,NA,TRBV5-4,TRBJ2-7,TGTGCCAGCAGCAAGAGGGACAGACCGGACTACGAGCAGTACTTC,CASSKRDRPDYEQYF
NA,NA,TRBV3-1/TRBV3-2,TRBJ1-2,TGTGCCAGCAGCTCTAGTGTGGGCTACACCTTC,CASSSSVGYTF
TRBD2,once,TRBV5-4,TRBJ2-1,TGTGCCAGCAGCTCACTAGCGGGCCTAACCTACAATGAGCAGTTCTTC,CASSSLAGLTYNEQFF
NA,NA,TRBV5-4,TRBJ2-7,TGTGCCAGCAGCCGCCTGGGCTTCCTGTACGAGCAGTACTTC,CASSRLGFLYEQYF
NA,NA,TRBV28,TRBJ1-2,TGTGCCAGCAGTCCTTTCAGCTATGGCTACACCTTC,CASSPFSYGYTF
NA,NA,TRBV3-1/TRBV3-2,TRBJ1-2,TGTGCCAGCAGCCCCCGCGGGGGACTCTATGGCTACACCTTC,CASSPRGGLYGYTF
NA,NA,TRBV7-2,TRBJ1-1,TGTGCCAGCAGCTTAATAAGGCAGGCTGAAGCTTTCTTT,CASSLIRQAEAFF
TRBD1,NA,TRBV9,TRBJ2-5,TGTGCCAGCAGCGATTGGACAGGGGGAGAGACCCAGTACTTC,CASSDWTGGETQYF
TRBD1,NA,TRBV5-4,TRBJ1-1,TGTGCCAGCACCTCAACAGGGGGCGGGTACACTGAAGCTTTCTTT,CASTSTGGGYTEAFF
TRBD2,NA,TRBV10-1,TRBJ2-3,TGCGCCAGCAGTGAAGGAAGGACTAGCGGGGATTATACGCAGTATTTT,CASSEGRTSGDYTQYF
NA,NA,TRBV7-9,TRBJ2-3,TGTGCCAGCAGCGCCCTAGCTGCGGGGACAGATACGCAGTATTTT,CASSALAAGTDTQYF
TRBD2,NA,TRBV2,TRBJ2-1,TGTGCCAGCAGGCTCGGGACTAGCGGAGGACACGAGCAGTTCTTC,CASRLGTSGGHEQFF